This TCR beta chain was sequenced in a study of CD8+ T cells in alopecia areata. The treatment is: oral pan-JAK inhibitor, 5-10 mg twice daily. Peripheral blood and lesional scalp punch biopsies were taken from alopecia areata patients. A FACSAria was used to sort CD4+ and CD8+ T cells. These cells came from PBMCs. The CDR3 contains 11 residues. With 0 bases removed from V and 11 bases from J, the gap between germline ends came to 8 bases. The germline gives CDR1 SGHRS, CDR2 YFSETQ. RNA extraction was followed by reverse transcription into cDNA, which acted as the sequencing template. Here immunoSEQ multiplex PCR was the method, and the copy in TCRdb shows in-frame clones only, minus some. The table lists about 150,000 clones, roughly 52% of them singletons.

The chain links TRBV5-1 to TRBJ1-1; D gene unclear. The sample here was CD8+ T cells sorted from blood, taken at week 4, from a patient treated with tofacitinib. The clonotype was recovered from a human donor with alopecia areata. The CDR3 protein is CASSLGPYAFF. CDR3 DNA sequence: TGCGCCAGCAGCTTGGGGCCGTACGCTTTCTTT.